A selection of T cell receptor beta chains follows, all from one sample in a study of OX40 agonist ivuxolimab in advanced cancers. Data came from immunoSEQ multiplex PCR; TCRdb stores just in-frame clones and leaves some out. Of some 59,000 clones in the sample, roughly 80% were seen once. The specimen comprised CD4+ or CD8+ T cells sorted from blood, sampled in a trial of the OX40 agonist ivuxolimab. The receptors shown here come from an adult with an advanced solid tumor such as melanoma, head and neck, liver or kidney cancer. Both conserved end residues are part of each CDR3. The order of the fields is clone size, J gene, V gene, D gene, CDR3 DNA, CDR3 protein. D genes are given only for firm matches. Not all rows give a size; the values are once, few, many and, for expanded clones, a class.

.,TRBJ2-7,TRBV5-1,.,TGCGCCAGCAGCTTGTCGCCCTACCAGGACCTACGAGAGCAGTACTTC,CASSLSPYQDLREQYF
.,TRBJ2-5,TRBV7-2,TRBD1,TGTGCCAGCAGCTACGGCAGGGGGCAAGGGGAGACCCAGTACTTC,CASSYGRGQGETQYF
.,TRBJ1-3,TRBV6-6,.,TGTGCCAGCAAGGACGGGGGTCAAGGAAACACCATATATTTT,CASKDGGQGNTIYF
few,TRBJ1-1,TRBV4-1,.,TGCGCCAGCAGCCAAGACTTGTGGGGACGACCGAACACTGAAGCTTTCTTT,CASSQDLWGRPNTEAFF
.,TRBJ1-1,TRBV28,TRBD1,TGTGCCAGCAGCCGAGACAGGGTCTCTGAAGCTTTCTTT,CASSRDRVSEAFF
.,TRBJ2-1,TRBV7-9,TRBD2,TGTGCCAGCAGCTCACCAATCGGGACTAGCGGGAGACATGAGCAGTTCTTC,CASSSPIGTSGRHEQFF
.,TRBJ2-7,TRBV28,.,TGTGCCAGCAGTTCTCCGGGATACGAGCAGTACTTC,CASSSPGYEQYF
few,TRBJ2-1,TRBV5-1,.,TGCGCCAGCAGCTATACAGGACCCAACAATGAGCAGTTCTTC,CASSYTGPNNEQFF
few,TRBJ1-2,TRBV6-5,.,TGTGCCAGCAGTTACTCGAGTAATAGGGTCTATGGCTACACCTTC,CASSYSSNRVYGYTF
.,TRBJ1-4,TRBV5-5,TRBD1,TGTGCCAGCAGCCGGGGACAGGGGTTTAATGAAAAACTGTTTTTT,CASSRGQGFNEKLFF
.,TRBJ2-2,TRBV11-2,TRBD1,TGTGCCAGCAGCTCCTCGGACAGGGGGTATACCGGGGAGCTGTTTTTT,CASSSSDRGYTGELFF
.,TRBJ2-7,TRBV15,.,TGTGCCACCAGCAGAGGACGGGGCGGCGGAACCTACGAGCAGTACTTC,CATSRGRGGGTYEQYF
.,TRBJ1-1,TRBV19,.,TGTGCCGGTAGCACCGTGGAGGGGAACACTGAAGCTTTCTTT,CAGSTVEGNTEAFF
once,TRBJ1-2,TRBV2,.,TGTGCCAGCAGTGAAATAGTAACATCTCCATATGGCTACACCTTC,CASSEIVTSPYGYTF
.,TRBJ2-7,TRBV2,TRBD2,TGTGCCAGCAGTGATTATAGCGGGAGGGCCGACGCCGAGCAGTACTTC,CASSDYSGRADAEQYF
.,TRBJ1-1,TRBV6-5,.,TGTGCCAGCAGTTACTCAGGGGAAGCTTTCTTT,CASSYSGEAFF
.,TRBJ2-1,TRBV19,.,TGTGCCAGTAGTATAGGGCGGGGTTACAATGAGCAGTTCTTC,CASSIGRGYNEQFF
.,TRBJ1-5,TRBV7-8,TRBD1,TGTGCCAGCAACCGGGACAGGGGTCAGCCCCAGCATTTT,CASNRDRGQPQHF
few,TRBJ1-5,TRBV19,.,TGTGCCAGTAGGCTCCGGGGCAGGGCCAATCAGCCCCAGCATTTT,CASRLRGRANQPQHF
once,TRBJ1-3,TRBV2,TRBD1,TGTGCCAGCAGCCGGGACAGGGGGCTAGCTGGAAACACCATATATTTT,CASSRDRGLAGNTIYF
.,TRBJ1-1,TRBV5-6,.,TGTGCCAGCAGATACCGGGAGGCGGCTTTCTTT,CASRYREAAFF
.,TRBJ2-7,TRBV7-2,TRBD1,TGTGCCAGCAGCTTAGCGCGCGACAGGGGTAACGAGCAGTACTTC,CASSLARDRGNEQYF